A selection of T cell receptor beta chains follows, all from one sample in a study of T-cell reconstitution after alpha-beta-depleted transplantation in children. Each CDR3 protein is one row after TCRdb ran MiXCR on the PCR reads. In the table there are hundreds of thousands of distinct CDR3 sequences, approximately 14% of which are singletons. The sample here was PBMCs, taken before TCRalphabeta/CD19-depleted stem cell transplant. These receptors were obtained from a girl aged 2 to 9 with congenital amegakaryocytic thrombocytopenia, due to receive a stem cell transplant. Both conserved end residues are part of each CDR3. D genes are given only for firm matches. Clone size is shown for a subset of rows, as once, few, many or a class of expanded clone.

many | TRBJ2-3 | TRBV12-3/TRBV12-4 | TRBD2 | CASSPLAGGGTDTQYF | TGTGCCAGCAGCCCATTAGCGGGAGGGGGGACAGATACGCAGTATTTT
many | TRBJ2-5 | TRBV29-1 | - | CSVNRLGRETQYF | TGCAGCGTCAATCGACTAGGGCGAGAGACCCAGTACTTC
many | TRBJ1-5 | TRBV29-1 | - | CSVGGNQPQHF | TGCAGCGTCGGAGGGAATCAGCCCCAGCATTTT
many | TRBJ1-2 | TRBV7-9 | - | CASSYQAPPKYGYTF | TGTGCCAGCAGCTACCAGGCTCCTCCTAAGTATGGCTACACCTTC
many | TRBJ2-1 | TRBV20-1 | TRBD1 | CSGIRDSLYNEQFF | TGCAGTGGCATCCGGGACAGTCTCTACAATGAGCAGTTCTTC
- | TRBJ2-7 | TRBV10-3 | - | CATFTRDIALSPAGEQYF | TGTGCCACCTTCACGCGGGACATCGCCCTTTCTCCTGCGGGGGAGCAGTACTTC
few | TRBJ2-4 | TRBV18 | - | CASSLGPGRNIQYF | TGTGCCAGCTCACTGGGCCCTGGACGAAACATTCAGTACTTC
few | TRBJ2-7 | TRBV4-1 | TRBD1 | CASSLSSGTGAYEQYF | TGCGCCAGCAGCCTCTCATCCGGGACAGGAGCCTACGAGCAGTACTTC
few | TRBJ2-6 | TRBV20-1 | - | CSARDPALGANVLTF | TGCAGTGCTAGAGATCCGGCGCTAGGGGCCAACGTCCTGACTTTC
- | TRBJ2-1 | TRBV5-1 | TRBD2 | CVSSEAGGSSHNEQFF | TGCGTCAGCAGTGAGGCGGGCGGGAGTTCGCACAATGAGCAGTTCTTC
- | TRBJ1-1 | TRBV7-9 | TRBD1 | CASSSYQGDTEAFF | TGTGCCAGCAGCTCGTACCAGGGGGACACTGAAGCTTTCTTT
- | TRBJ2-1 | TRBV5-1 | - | CASSFQTAEQFF | TGCGCCAGCAGCTTCCAGACAGCTGAGCAGTTCTTC
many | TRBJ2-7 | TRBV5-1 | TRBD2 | CASSPGGYEQYF | TGCGCCAGCAGCCCGGGGGGCTACGAGCAGTACTTC
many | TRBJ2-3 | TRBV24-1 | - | CATSDPGSPTADTQYF | TGTGCCACCAGTGATCCCGGGTCCCCGACGGCAGATACGCAGTATTTT
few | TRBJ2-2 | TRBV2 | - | CASSAAGPHLNTGELFF | TGTGCCAGCAGTGCGGCCGGGCCTCACTTAAACACCGGGGAGCTGTTTTTT
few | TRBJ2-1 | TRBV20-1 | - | CSAIREVEQFF | TGCAGTGCTATTCGTGAGGTTGAGCAGTTCTTC
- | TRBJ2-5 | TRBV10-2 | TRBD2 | CASSDPSGIFYQETRYF | TGCGCCAGCAGTGATCCTAGCGGGATTTTCTACCAAGAGACCCGGTACTTC